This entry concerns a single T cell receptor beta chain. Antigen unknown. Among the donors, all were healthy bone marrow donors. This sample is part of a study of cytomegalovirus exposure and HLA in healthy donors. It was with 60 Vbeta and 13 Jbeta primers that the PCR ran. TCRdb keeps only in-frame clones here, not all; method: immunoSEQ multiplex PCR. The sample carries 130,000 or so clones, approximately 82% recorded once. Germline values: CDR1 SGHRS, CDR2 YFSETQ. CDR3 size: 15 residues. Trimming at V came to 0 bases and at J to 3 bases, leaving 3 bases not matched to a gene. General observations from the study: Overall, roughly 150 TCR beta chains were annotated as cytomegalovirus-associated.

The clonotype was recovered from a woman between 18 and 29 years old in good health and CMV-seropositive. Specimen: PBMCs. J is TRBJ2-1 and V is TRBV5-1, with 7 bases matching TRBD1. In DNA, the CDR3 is TGCGCCAGCAGCTTGGGAGGGACAGTCTACAATGAGCAGTTCTTC. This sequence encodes CASSLGGTVYNEQFF.